The source of this TCR beta chain is a study of cytomegalovirus exposure and HLA in healthy donors. This PCR relied on a set of 60 Vbeta primers and 13 Jbeta primers. Produced via immunoSEQ multiplex PCR; TCRdb's table is partial and in-frame only. Here the sample spans about 160,000 clones, 78% being singletons. Germline CDR1 is MNHEY and CDR2 is SMNVEV (reference sequence). The CDR3 consists of 15 residues. The V and J ends lost 4 bases and 5 bases, in that order; junction bases with no gene match: 7. This rearrangement joins TRBV27 to TRBJ1-1; TRBD1 matches 10 bases. This TCR came from a woman aged 40-49 years in good health and CMV-seronegative. Sequencing used PBMCs. The CDR3 protein is CASSSTGGRRTEAFF. Here the CDR3 DNA reads TGTGCCAGCAGTTCGACAGGGGGCCGACGGACTGAAGCTTTCTTT.